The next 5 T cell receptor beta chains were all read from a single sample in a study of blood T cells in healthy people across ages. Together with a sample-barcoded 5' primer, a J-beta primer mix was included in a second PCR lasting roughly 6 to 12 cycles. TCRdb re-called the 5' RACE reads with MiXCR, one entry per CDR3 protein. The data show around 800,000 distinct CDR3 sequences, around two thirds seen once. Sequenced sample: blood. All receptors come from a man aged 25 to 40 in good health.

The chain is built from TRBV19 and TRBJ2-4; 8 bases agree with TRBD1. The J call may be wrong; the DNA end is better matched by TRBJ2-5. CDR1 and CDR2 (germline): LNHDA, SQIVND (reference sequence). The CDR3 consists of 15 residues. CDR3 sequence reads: CASPHGQGKRETQYF. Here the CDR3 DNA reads TGTGCCAGCCCCCATGGACAGGGAAAGAGGGAGACCCAGTACTTC.

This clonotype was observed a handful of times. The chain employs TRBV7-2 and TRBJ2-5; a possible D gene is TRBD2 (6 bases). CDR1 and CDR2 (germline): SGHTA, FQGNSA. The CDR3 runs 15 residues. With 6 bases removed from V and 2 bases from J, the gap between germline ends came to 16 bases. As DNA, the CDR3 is TGTGCCAGCAGGCATACAGACGGGAGTCAAGAGACCCAGTACTTC. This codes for CASRHTDGSQETQYF.

The CDR3 loop is CASSFPPGQGSNEQYF. The CDR3 DNA reads as TGTGCCAGCAGCTTTCCACCGGGACAGGGGTCCAACGAGCAGTACTTC. The chain employs TRBV13 and TRBJ2-5; 10 nucleotides line up with TRBD1. The closer fit of TRBJ2-7 to the DNA end suggests the J call may be wrong. The CDR3 totals 16 residues. Germline values: CDR1 PRHDT, CDR2 FYEKMQ (reference sequence).

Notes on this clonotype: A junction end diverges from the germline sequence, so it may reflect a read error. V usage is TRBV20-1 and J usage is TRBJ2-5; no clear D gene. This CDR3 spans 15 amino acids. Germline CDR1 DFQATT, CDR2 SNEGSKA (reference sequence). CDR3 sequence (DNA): TGCAGCGCTAGAGATTTGAGGCCAGCCCCAGAGACCCAGTACTTC. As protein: CSARDLRPAPETQYF.

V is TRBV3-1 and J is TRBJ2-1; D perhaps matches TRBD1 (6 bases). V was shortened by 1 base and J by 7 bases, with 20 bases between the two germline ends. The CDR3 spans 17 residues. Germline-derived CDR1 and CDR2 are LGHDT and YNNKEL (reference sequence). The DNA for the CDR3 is TGTGCCAGCAGCCAAGTAGTGGGGGCAGGAATATTGAATGAGCAGTTCTTC. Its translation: CASSQVVGAGILNEQFF.